Many counts were recorded for the clone carrying this T cell receptor (beta chain). Its cognate antigen is unknown. The sample originates from a study of shared clonotypes between healthy human individuals. For sorted subsets, approximately 180 ng DNA per replicate equaled approximately 32,000 T cell genomes. The assay was immunoSEQ multiplex PCR, and TCRdb's table has in-frame clones only and misses some. The sample lists 850,000 to 1,100,000 clones; around three quarters were seen once. Germline CDR1 SGHTA, CDR2 FQGTGA. The CDR3 is 15 amino acids. The V end was cut by 5 bases, the J end by 6 bases, with 18 bases between. Points from the study as a whole: Even with large depth, rarefaction showed that sorted-subset sequencing was incomplete.

Sequencing input: memory CD4+ T cells from PBMCs. Subset indicated: CD45RA-negative fraction. The sequence derives from a man aged 18 to 35 in good health. Some clones in this sample may be carry-over from other donors' samples. The chain employs TRBV7-3 and TRBJ2-3; TRBD2 might be the D (5 bases). CDR3 residues: CASSPGWLATDTQYF. Here the CDR3 DNA reads TGTGCCAGCAGCCCGGGGTGGCTAGCAACGGATACGCAGTATTTT. Drawing the rest from reference TRBV7-3 and TRBJ2-3, the complete variable domain is GAGVSQTPSNKVTEKGKYVELRCDPISGHTALYWYRQSLGQGPEFLIYFQGTGAADDSGLPNDRFFAVRPEGSVSTLKIQRTERGDSAVYLCASSPGWLATDTQYFGPGTRLTVL.